The rows below give T cell receptor beta chains drawn from one sample of a study of early T cells in non-severe SARS-CoV-2 infection. In TCRdb, the 5' RACE reads were re-called with MiXCR into one record per CDR3 protein. Of approximately 77,000 distinct CDR3 sequences in the sample, about 12% are singletons; the top ten hold more than 3%. Sequences were obtained from whole blood. The receptors shown here come from an adult who was a healthcare worker with PCR-confirmed SARS-CoV-2 infection or an uninfected control (not recorded which). Each CDR3 is given with its conserved first and last residue. Fields, in order: J gene, D gene, clone size, V gene, CDR3 DNA, CDR3 protein. The D gene is left open where the match is weak. Size values are once, few and many counts, or a class for expanded clones, and some rows have none.

>TRBJ2-1|NA|NA|TRBV10-3
TGTGCCATCAGAGGAGACAATAACAATGAGCAGTTCTTC
CAIRGDNNNEQFF
>TRBJ2-1|TRBD2|few|TRBV28
TGTGCCAGCAGGCCGGGACTAGGGGATGAGCAGTTCTTC
CASRPGLGDEQFF
>TRBJ2-3|TRBD2|few|TRBV28
TGTGCCAGCAGTCCCCTCTTGGTAGCGGGAGGGGCAGATACGCAGTATTTT
CASSPLLVAGGADTQYF
>TRBJ2-7|NA|many|TRBV30
TGTGCCTGGACCTCTCGGCCCCCGTACGAGCAGTACTTC
CAWTSRPPYEQYF
>TRBJ2-5|TRBD1|once|TRBV7-7
TGTGCCAGCAGCTTTTCCTCGACAGGGGCCCTGGGAGAGACCCAGTACTTC
CASSFSSTGALGETQYF
>TRBJ1-2|TRBD1|many|TRBV20-1
TGCAGTGCTAGAGACCTGACAGGGGCAACGGGCTATGGCTACACCTTC
CSARDLTGATGYGYTF
>TRBJ1-6|NA|NA|TRBV9
TGTGCCAGCAGCGTAGCAGTGGCGAATTCACCCCTCCACTTT
CASSVAVANSPLHF
>TRBJ2-7|TRBD2|NA|TRBV23-1
TGCGCCAGCAGTCAATCGCCCTCCTTAGCGGGAGAGACCTACGAGCAGTACTTC
CASSQSPSLAGETYEQYF
>TRBJ1-2|NA|NA|TRBV12-3/TRBV12-4
TGTGCCAGCAGTTTAGCGCGGTGGGTTGGTGCCTATGGCTACACCTTC
CASSLARWVGAYGYTF
>TRBJ2-3|TRBD1|many|TRBV7-9
TGTGCCAGCAGCTTAACTGGGACAGGAGCAGATACGCAGTATTTT
CASSLTGTGADTQYF
>TRBJ2-2|NA|NA|TRBV29-1
TGCAGCGTTGAAGTCTACCTAGGGGGATCCGGGGAGCTGTTTTTT
CSVEVYLGGSGELFF
>TRBJ2-1|TRBD2|few|TRBV7-6
TGTGCCAGCAGCTTTTCCCGTCCCGGGACTAGCGGGAGTCCCGGCTCCTACAATGAGCAGTTCTTC
CASSFSRPGTSGSPGSYNEQFF
>TRBJ2-1|TRBD1|NA|TRBV3-1
TGTGCCAGCAGCCCAACCGGGACAGGGTACAATGAGCAGTTCTTC
CASSPTGTGYNEQFF
>TRBJ2-7|TRBD1|many|TRBV3-1
TGTGCCAGCAGCCACGGAATACAGGGGAGAGTTTCCTACGAGCAGTACTTC
CASSHGIQGRVSYEQYF
>TRBJ2-3|NA|NA|TRBV6-6
TGTGCCAGCAGTTATGAGACGGGGGGCACAGATACGCAGTATTTT
CASSYETGGTDTQYF
>TRBJ2-1|NA|few|TRBV29-1
TGCAGCGTTCGGCTCTTTAATGAGCAGTTCTTC
CSVRLFNEQFF
>TRBJ1-1|NA|many|TRBV5-1
TGCGCCAGCAGCTTGTCGGGACCCGGGGTGAATACTGAAGCTTTCTTT
CASSLSGPGVNTEAFF
>TRBJ2-2|TRBD1|many|TRBV12-3/TRBV12-4
TGTGCCAGTTCTGAAAGGCAGGGGGCAAGTAGCACCGGGGAGCTGTTTTTT
CASSERQGASSTGELFF
>TRBJ2-1|TRBD2|NA|TRBV6-1
TGTGCCAGCAGTGACAGGGGACTAGCGGGAGGTACCAAGTTC
CASSDRGLAGGTKF
>TRBJ1-3|NA|many|TRBV27
TGTGCCAGCAGTTTATACCCCAATAGCGACACCATATATTTT
CASSLYPNSDTIYF
>TRBJ2-1|TRBD2|NA|TRBV28
TGTGCCAGCTGGTCTAGCGGTCGCTCCTACAATGAGCAGTTCTTC
CASWSSGRSYNEQFF
>TRBJ2-3|TRBD2|many|TRBV9
TGTGCCAGCAGCGGCGGGAGTTGGAGCACAGATACGCAGTATTTT
CASSGGSWSTDTQYF
>TRBJ2-7|NA|NA|TRBV6-6
TGTGCCAGCAGTTACTCACTCGGGAAGGCCTCGGGCCCCTACGAGCAGTACTTC
CASSYSLGKASGPYEQYF
>TRBJ2-2|TRBD1|many|TRBV6-2/TRBV6-3
TGTGCCAGCAGTTACGGGACAGGGGCCGGGGAGCTGTTTTTT
CASSYGTGAGELFF
>TRBJ2-1|NA|NA|TRBV11-2
TGTGCCAGCAGCCCCGAGACCATAGGCAATGAGCAGTTCTTC
CASSPETIGNEQFF
>TRBJ2-7|NA|NA|TRBV5-1
TGCGCCAGCAGCTGGGGGACTGAGAACTACGAGCAGTACTTC
CASSWGTENYEQYF
>TRBJ2-7|NA|NA|TRBV5-1
TGCGCCAGCCACTTGGGGGGGACAGCCACCTACGAGCAGTACTTC
CASHLGGTATYEQYF
>TRBJ1-2|NA|few|TRBV13
TGTGCCAGCAGTACCAGGAACTATGGCTACACCTTC
CASSTRNYGYTF
>TRBJ2-5|NA|many|TRBV27
TGTGCCAGCAGGACGGTCCCCGCAGAGACCCAGTACTTC
CASRTVPAETQYF
>TRBJ1-5|NA|few|TRBV7-9
TGTGCCAGCAGCTTTGACAACAATCAGCCCCAGCATTTT
CASSFDNNQPQHF
>TRBJ2-1|NA|NA|TRBV20-1
TGCAGTGCTAGCCTCAGGGGACTCAATGAGCAGTTCTTC
CSASLRGLNEQFF
>TRBJ2-5|TRBD2|few|TRBV2
TGTGCCAGCAGTCCGGCGGGACTAGCGACAGAGACCCAGTACTTC
CASSPAGLATETQYF